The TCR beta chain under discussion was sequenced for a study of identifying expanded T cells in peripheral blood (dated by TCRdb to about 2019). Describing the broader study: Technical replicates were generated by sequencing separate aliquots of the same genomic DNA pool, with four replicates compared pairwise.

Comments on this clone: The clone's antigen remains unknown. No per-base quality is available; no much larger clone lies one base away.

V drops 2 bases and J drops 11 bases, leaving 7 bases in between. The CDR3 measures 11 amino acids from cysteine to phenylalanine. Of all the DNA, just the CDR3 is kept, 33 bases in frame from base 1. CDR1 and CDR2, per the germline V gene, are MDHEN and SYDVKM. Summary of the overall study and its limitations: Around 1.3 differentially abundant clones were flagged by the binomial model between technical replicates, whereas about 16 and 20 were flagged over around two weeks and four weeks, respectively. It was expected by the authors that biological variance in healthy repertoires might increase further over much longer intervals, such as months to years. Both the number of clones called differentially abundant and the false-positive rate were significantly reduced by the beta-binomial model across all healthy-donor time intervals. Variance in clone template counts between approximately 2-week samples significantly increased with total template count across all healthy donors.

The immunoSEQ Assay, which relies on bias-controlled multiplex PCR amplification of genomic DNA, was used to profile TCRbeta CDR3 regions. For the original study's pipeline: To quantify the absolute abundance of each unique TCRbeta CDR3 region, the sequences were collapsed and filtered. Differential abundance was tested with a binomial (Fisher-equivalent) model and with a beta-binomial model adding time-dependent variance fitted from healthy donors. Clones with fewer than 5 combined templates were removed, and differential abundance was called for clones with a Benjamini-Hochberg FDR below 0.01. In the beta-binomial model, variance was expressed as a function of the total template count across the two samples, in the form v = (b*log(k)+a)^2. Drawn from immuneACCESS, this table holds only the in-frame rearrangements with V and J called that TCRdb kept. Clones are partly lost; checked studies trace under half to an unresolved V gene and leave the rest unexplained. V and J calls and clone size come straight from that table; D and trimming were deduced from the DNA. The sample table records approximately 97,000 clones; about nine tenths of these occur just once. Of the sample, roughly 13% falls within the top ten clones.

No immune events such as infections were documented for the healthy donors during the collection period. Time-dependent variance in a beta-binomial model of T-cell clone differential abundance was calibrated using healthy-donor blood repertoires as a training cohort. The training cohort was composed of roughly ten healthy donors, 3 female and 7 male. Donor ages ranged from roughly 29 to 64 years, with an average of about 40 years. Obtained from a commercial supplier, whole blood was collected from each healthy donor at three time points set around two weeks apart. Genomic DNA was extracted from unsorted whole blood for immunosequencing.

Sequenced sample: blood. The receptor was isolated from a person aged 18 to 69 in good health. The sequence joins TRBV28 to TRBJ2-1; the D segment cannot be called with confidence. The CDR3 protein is CASSLGWKQFF. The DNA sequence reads TGTGCCAGCAGTTTAGGGTGGAAGCAGTTCTTC.